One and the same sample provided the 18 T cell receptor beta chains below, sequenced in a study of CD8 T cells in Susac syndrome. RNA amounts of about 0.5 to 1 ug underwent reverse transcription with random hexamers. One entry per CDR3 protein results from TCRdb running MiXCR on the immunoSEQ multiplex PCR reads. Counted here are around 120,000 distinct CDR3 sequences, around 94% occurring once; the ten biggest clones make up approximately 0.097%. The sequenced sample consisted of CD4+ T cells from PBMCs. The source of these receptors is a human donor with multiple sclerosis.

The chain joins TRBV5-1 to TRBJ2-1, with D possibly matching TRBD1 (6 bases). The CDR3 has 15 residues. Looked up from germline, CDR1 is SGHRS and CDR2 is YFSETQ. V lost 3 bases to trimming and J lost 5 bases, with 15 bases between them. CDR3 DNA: TGCGCCAGCAGCTCCTACCCAGGGGACCACAATGAGCAGTTCTTC. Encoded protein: CASSSYPGDHNEQFF.

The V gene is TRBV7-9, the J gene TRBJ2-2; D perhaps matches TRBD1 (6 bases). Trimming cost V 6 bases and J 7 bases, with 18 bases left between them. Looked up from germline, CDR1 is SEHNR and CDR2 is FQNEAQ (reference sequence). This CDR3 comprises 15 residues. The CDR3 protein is CASSHFDRSGGELFF. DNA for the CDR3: TGTGCCAGCAGTCACTTCGACAGGTCTGGCGGGGAGCTGTTTTTT.

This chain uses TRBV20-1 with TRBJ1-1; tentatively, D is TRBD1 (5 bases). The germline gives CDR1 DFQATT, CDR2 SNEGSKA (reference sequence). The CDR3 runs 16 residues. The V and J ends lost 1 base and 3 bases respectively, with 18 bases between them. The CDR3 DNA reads TGCAGTGCTAGAGCTCAAGTTACCGGGGCCTACACTGAAGCTTTCTTT. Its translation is CSARAQVTGAYTEAFF.

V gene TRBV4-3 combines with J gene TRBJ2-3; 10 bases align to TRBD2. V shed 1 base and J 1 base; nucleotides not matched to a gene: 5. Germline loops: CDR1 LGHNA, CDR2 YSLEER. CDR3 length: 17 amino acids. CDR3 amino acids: CASSQGVAGGRTDTQYF. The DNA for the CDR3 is TGCGCCAGCAGCCAAGGGGTAGCGGGGGGACGCACAGATACGCAGTATTTT.

The CDR3, as DNA: TGTGCCAGCAGCTTAATCGGGACAGGGAACACTGAAGCTTTCTTT. This translates into CASSLIGTGNTEAFF. The gene calls are TRBV7-2 and TRBJ1-1, with 8 bases fitting TRBD1. After removal of 2 bases from V and 1 base from J, the junction contained 3 bases not matched to a gene. Germline V CDR1 and CDR2: SGHTA, FQGNSA. This CDR3 comprises 15 residues.

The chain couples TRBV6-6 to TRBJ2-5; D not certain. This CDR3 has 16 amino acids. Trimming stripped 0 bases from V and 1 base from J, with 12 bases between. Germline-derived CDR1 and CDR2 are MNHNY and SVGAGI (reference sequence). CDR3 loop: CASSYSASSLQETQYF. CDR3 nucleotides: TGTGCCAGCAGTTACTCAGCTTCGAGCCTCCAAGAGACCCAGTACTTC.

CDR3 sequence reads: CASSFKAGPEKLFF. CDR3 in DNA: TGTGCCAGCAGTTTTAAAGCCGGGCCTGAAAAACTGTTTTTT. The gene calls are TRBV12-3 or TRBV12-4 and TRBJ1-4; no clear D gene. The V gene lost 3 bases and the J gene lost 7 bases, with 12 bases spanning the gap. This CDR3 is 14 amino acids long.

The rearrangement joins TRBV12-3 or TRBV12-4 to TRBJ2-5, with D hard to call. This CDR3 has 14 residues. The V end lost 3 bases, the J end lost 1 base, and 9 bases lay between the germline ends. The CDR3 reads CASSFAGAQETQYF. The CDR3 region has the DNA TGTGCCAGCAGTTTCGCCGGCGCCCAAGAGACCCAGTACTTC.

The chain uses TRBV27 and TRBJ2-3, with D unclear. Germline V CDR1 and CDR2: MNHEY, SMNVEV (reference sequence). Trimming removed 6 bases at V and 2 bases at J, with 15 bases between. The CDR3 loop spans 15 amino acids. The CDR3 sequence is CASSAEGKLTDTQYF. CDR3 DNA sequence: TGTGCCAGCAGCGCGGAAGGGAAACTCACAGATACGCAGTATTTT.

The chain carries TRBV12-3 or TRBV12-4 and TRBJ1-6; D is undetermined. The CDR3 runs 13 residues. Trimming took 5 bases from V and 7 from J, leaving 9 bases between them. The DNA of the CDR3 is TGTGCCAGCAGTCCTCAACCGAATTCACCCCTCCACTTT. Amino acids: CASSPQPNSPLHF.

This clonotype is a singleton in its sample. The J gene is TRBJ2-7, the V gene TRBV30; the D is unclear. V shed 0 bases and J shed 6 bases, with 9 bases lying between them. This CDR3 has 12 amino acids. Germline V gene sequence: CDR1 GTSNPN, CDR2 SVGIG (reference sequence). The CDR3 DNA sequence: TGTGCCTGGAGTGTAACTCTGGGCGAGCAGTACTTC. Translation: CAWSVTLGEQYF.

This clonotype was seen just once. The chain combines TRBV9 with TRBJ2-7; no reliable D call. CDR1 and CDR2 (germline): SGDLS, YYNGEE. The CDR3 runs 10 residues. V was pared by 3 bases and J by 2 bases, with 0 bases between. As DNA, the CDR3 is TGTGCCAGCAGCGCCTACGAGCAGTACTTC. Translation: CASSAYEQYF.

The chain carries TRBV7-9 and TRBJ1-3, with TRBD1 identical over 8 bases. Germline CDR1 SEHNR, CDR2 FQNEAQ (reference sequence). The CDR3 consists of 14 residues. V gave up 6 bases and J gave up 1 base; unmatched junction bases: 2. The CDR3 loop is CASRRQGSGNTIYF. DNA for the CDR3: TGTGCCAGCAGAAGACAGGGGTCTGGAAACACCATATATTTT.

The CDR3 bases are TGCAGCGTTGGAGGGGGCCTGGATACGCAGTATTTT. Protein sequence: CSVGGGLDTQYF. The V gene is TRBV29-1, the J gene TRBJ2-3; 7 bases fit TRBD1. CDR3 length: 12 amino acids. CDR1 is SQVTM and CDR2 is ANQGSEA in the germline V gene. Trimming at V came to 4 bases and at J to 6 bases, leaving 4 bases not matched to a gene.

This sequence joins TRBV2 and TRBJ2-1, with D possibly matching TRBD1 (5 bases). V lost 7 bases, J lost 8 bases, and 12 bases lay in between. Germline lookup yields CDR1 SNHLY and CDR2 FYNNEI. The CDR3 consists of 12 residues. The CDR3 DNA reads TGTGCCAGCACCCGGGCAGGGTATGAGCAGTTCTTC. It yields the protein CASTRAGYEQFF.

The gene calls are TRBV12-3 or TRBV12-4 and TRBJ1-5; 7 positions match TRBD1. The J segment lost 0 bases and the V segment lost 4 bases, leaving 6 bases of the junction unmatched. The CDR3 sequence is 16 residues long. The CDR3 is CASSSAGGISNQPQHF. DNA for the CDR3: TGTGCCAGCAGTTCTGCAGGGGGAATTAGCAATCAGCCCCAGCATTTT.

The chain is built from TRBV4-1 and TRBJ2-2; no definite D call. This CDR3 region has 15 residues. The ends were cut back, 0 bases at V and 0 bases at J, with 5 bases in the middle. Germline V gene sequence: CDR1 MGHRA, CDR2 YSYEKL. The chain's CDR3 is CASSQESANTGELFF. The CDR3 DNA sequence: TGCGCCAGCAGCCAAGAATCGGCGAACACCGGGGAGCTGTTTTTT.

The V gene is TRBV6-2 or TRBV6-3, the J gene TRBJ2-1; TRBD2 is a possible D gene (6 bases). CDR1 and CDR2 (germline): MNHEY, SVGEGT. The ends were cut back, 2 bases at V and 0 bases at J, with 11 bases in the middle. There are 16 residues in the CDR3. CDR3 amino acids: CASSYDRGGSYNEQFF. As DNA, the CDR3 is TGTGCCAGCAGTTACGATCGGGGAGGCTCCTACAATGAGCAGTTCTTC.